The sequence of this T cell receptor beta chain was determined in a study of blood T cell repertoires in COVID-19 (dated by TCRdb to the early 2020s). For context, the study as a whole: The collaborator samples originated in the United States, Italy and Spain and spanned the acute and convalescent phases of COVID-19. The prospective study material was composed of cDNA or gDNA derived from T cells, B-cell-depleted T cells, or PBMCs. Subjects who had been exposed to COVID-19, were actively infected with it, or had recovered from it provided the deeply sampled blood TCRbeta repertoires that made up the dataset. The repertoires were released in a freely available public database meant as a resource for research on the immune response to SARS-CoV-2. The samples were drawn from two sources: the first 160 participants of the ongoing ImmuneRACE study, and 1,200 or so subjects contributed by 6 global collaborators. Sample metadata almost always included a de-identified subject ID, COVID-19 status, age in years and sex. Where available, HLA class I and class II types were taken from metadata supplied by the sample provider and were not determined by assay-based typing.

About this clone: What this receptor recognizes is not known. No clone much larger than this one lies a single base away; base qualities are absent.

What the work shows at the level of the full study, not this receptor alone: The quantity of clinical and demographic metadata differed by source and by participant and was supplied without curation.

From cysteine to phenylalanine, the CDR3 is 13 amino acids long. The CDR3 DNA has 39 bases and is translated from base 1. TCRbeta CDR3 regions were amplified from genomic DNA using the immunoSEQ Assay, a bias-controlled multiplex PCR. The authors processed their data as follows. Within the assay, amplification of reference gene primers was used to estimate how many nucleated cells each sample contained. To quantify the absolute abundance of each unique TCRbeta CDR3 rearrangement, sequence reads were collapsed and filtered. For each sample, productive Simpson clonality was calculated as the square root of Simpson's diversity index across productive rearrangements. Sourced from immuneACCESS, this table was stored by TCRdb with only in-frame sequences that have V and J called. A share of the clones is absent; for the studies checked, an unresolved V gene accounts for under half, and the remainder has no known explanation. That table gives V, J and clone size, and the DNA gave D and trimming. The sample includes 250,000 or so clones, with almost 85% observed a single time. The ten biggest clones cover under 2% of the sample.

Collaborating institutions collected whole blood in K2EDTA tubes following their own protocols. For TCRbeta analysis, collaborator samples were shipped as frozen whole blood, as isolated PBMCs, or as DNA extracted from either sample type. The rearranged chain carries TRBV12-1 and TRBJ2-7; the DNA was not used to check the table's D call, TRBD2. TRBV12-1 represents a pseudogene. The TCR originated in a woman of 80 years or more with acute or convalescent COVID-19. The sample consisted of peripheral blood. The CDR3 has the sequence CASSFLPGYEQYF. The sequenced DNA is TGTGCCAGCAGCTTTCTCCCCGGGTACGAGCAGTACTTC.